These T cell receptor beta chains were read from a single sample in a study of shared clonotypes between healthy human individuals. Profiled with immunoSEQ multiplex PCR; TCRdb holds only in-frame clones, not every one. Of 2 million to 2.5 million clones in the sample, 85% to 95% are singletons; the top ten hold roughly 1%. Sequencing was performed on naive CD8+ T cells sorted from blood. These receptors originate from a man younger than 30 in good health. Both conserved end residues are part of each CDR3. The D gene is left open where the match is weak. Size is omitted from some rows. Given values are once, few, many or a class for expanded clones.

CDR3nt: TGTGCCAGCAGCGTAGAGGCAGGGGGCGTTGGCTACACCTTC
CDR3aa: CASSVEAGGVGYTF
v_gene: TRBV9
abundance: -
j_gene: TRBJ1-2
d_gene: TRBD1

CDR3nt: TGCGCCAGCAGCCCTGGGACTAGCGGGAGCATCTTCACAGATACGCAGTATTTT
CDR3aa: CASSPGTSGSIFTDTQYF
v_gene: TRBV10-1
abundance: -
j_gene: TRBJ2-3
d_gene: TRBD2

CDR3nt: TGTGCCAGCGCGGCGGGAGGGGGCGGGAATGAGCAGTTCTTC
CDR3aa: CASAAGGGGNEQFF
v_gene: TRBV6-1
abundance: -
j_gene: TRBJ2-1
d_gene: TRBD2

CDR3nt: TGTGCCAGCAGTGGGGGAGGCGGTGATCAGCCCCAGCATTTT
CDR3aa: CASSGGGGDQPQHF
v_gene: TRBV25-1
abundance: once
j_gene: TRBJ1-5
d_gene: -

CDR3nt: TGCGCCAGCAGTGCCGGGACAGGGTTGGACAATGAGCAGTTCTTC
CDR3aa: CASSAGTGLDNEQFF
v_gene: TRBV10-1
abundance: -
j_gene: TRBJ2-1
d_gene: TRBD1

CDR3nt: TGTGCCAGCAGTGGGGACATCCAGTATTTT
CDR3aa: CASSGDIQYF
v_gene: TRBV2
abundance: -
j_gene: TRBJ2-3
d_gene: -

CDR3nt: TGTGCCAGCAGTTTATCGATGAAACAGGGGGCGGGTGGCTACACCTTC
CDR3aa: CASSLSMKQGAGGYTF
v_gene: TRBV27
abundance: -
j_gene: TRBJ1-2
d_gene: TRBD1

CDR3nt: TGCAGCGCCTCACAGGGGCTTCCCTCCTACGAGCGGTACTTC
CDR3aa: CSASQGLPSYERYF
v_gene: TRBV29-1
abundance: -
j_gene: TRBJ2-7
d_gene: TRBD1

CDR3nt: TGTGCCACCAGCAGAGATACGTACTTACAGGGAGGGCCCCTGGAGACCCAGTACTTC
CDR3aa: CATSRDTYLQGGPLETQYF
v_gene: TRBV15
abundance: -
j_gene: TRBJ2-5
d_gene: -

CDR3nt: TGTGCCAGTAGTATGTTCACAGGGGACTTCTACAATGAGCAGTTCTTC
CDR3aa: CASSMFTGDFYNEQFF
v_gene: TRBV19
abundance: -
j_gene: TRBJ2-1
d_gene: -

CDR3nt: TGTGCCAGCAGCGGGGGTATATTGGTTTCCTCTGGGGCCAACGTCCTGACTTTC
CDR3aa: CASSGGILVSSGANVLTF
v_gene: TRBV5-4
abundance: -
j_gene: TRBJ2-6
d_gene: -

CDR3nt: TGCGCCAGCAGCCAAACGGAATGGACAGTAAACTACGAGCAGTACTTC
CDR3aa: CASSQTEWTVNYEQYF
v_gene: TRBV4-1
abundance: -
j_gene: TRBJ2-7
d_gene: -

CDR3nt: TGTGCCAGCAGTGGTGTTTCCACCGGGACGGTGAACACTGAAGCTTTCTTT
CDR3aa: CASSGVSTGTVNTEAFF
v_gene: TRBV2
abundance: -
j_gene: TRBJ1-1
d_gene: -